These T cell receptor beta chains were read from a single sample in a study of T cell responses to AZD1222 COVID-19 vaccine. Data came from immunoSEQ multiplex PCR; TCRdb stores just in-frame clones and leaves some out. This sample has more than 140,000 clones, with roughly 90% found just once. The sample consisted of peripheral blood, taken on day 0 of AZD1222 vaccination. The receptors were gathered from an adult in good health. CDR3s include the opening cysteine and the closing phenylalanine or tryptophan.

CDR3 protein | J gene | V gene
CASSPLSGSSYEQYF | TRBJ2-7 | TRBV18
CASSVPGRSSGNTIYF | TRBJ1-3 | TRBV2
CASSSSTASYEQYF | TRBJ2-7 | TRBV7-6
CASSLQGWGNQPQHF | TRBJ1-5 | TRBV7-2
CASSLDRANSPLHF | TRBJ1-6 | TRBV5-1
CASSLGPGRTYNEQFF | TRBJ2-1 | TRBV5-1
CASSDGRQPNQPQHF | TRBJ1-5 | TRBV6-2/TRBV6-3
CATSPWDFSNQPQHF | TRBJ1-5 | TRBV28
CASSLTQGYQETQYF | TRBJ2-5 | TRBV5-4
CASFPAGRWGGELFF | TRBJ2-2 | TRBV28
CASSLPTPNYGYTF | TRBJ1-2 | TRBV5-6
CAISPREREKLFF | TRBJ1-4 | TRBV10-3
CASSLKITGEGDTQYF | TRBJ2-3 | TRBV5-4
CASSVDTVNQPQHF | TRBJ1-5 | TRBV2
CASSDGLRGGPNTQYF | TRBJ2-3 | TRBV7-3
CASSQDTDSYEQYF | TRBJ2-7 | TRBV4-3